This TCR beta chain stems from a study of T cells in Graves' hyperthyroidism and ophthalmopathy. In the case of this clonotype: Given a much more abundant clone one base away, this may be a read error. Since no conserved phenylalanine or tryptophan closes the CDR3, a read error is the likely cause.

RNA transcripts yielded amplified TCR beta CDR3 regions. With the HTBI primer set, the TCR CDR3 went through a first round of RT-PCR. Using its own MiXCR run on the multiplex PCR reads, TCRdb lists one record per CDR3 protein. The sample holds 460,000 or so distinct CDR3 sequences, about an eighth seen once. This CDR3 is 14 amino acids long. Germline V CDR1 and CDR2: SGHAT, FQNNGV. Trimming cost V 0 bases and J 2 bases, with 7 bases left between them. Patients having uncontrolled infection, another autoimmune disease, pregnancy or lactation were not included. The gene calls are TRBV11-2 and TRBJ1-2; D remains ambiguous. The sequenced material came from blood. The clonotype originates from a woman younger than 30 with Graves' hyperthyroidism. The CDR3 DNA reads TGTGCCAGCAGCTTAGAGTACCGAAACTATGGCTACACCGTC. It translates to CASSLEYRNYGYTV.